This is a list of T cell receptor beta chains from one sample in a study of cytomegalovirus exposure and HLA in healthy donors. Libraries were prepared by immunoSEQ multiplex PCR; TCRdb keeps only in-frame clonotypes and omits some of them. This table holds approximately 130,000 clones, more than 75% found once. The source material was PBMCs. The receptors stem from a man aged 18-30 years in good health and CMV-seronegative. CDR3s include the opening cysteine and the closing phenylalanine or tryptophan. The order of the fields is V gene, D gene, clone size, J gene, CDR3 protein, CDR3 DNA. A D gene is named only where the DNA matches it firmly. Clone size is given for some rows only: seen once, a few or many times, or a class if the clone is expanded.

TRBV5-6	-	-	TRBJ2-3	CASTAPGGVTDTQYF	TGTGCCAGTACTGCCCCCGGGGGTGTCACAGATACGCAGTATTTT
TRBV6-5	TRBD1	-	TRBJ2-1	CASSYLPGQVNEQFF	TGTGCCAGCAGTTACCTGCCGGGACAGGTTAATGAGCAGTTCTTC
TRBV11-2	TRBD1	-	TRBJ2-7	CASSLDGTDYEQYF	TGTGCCAGCAGCTTAGATGGGACAGACTACGAGCAGTACTTC
TRBV10-3	-	-	TRBJ2-3	CAISDQGFRTDTQYF	TGTGCCATCAGTGACCAGGGTTTCCGCACAGATACGCAGTATTTT
TRBV2	TRBD1	-	TRBJ2-7	CASSEGVRGRYEQYF	TGTGCCAGCAGTGAAGGGGTCAGGGGGAGATACGAGCAGTACTTC
TRBV5-6	TRBD1	-	TRBJ2-7	CASSLQGALNEQYF	TGTGCCAGCAGCTTGCAGGGGGCGCTGAACGAGCAGTACTTC
TRBV7-2	TRBD1	-	TRBJ1-1	CASSTTGQGTEAFF	TGTGCCAGCAGCACCACGGGACAGGGTACTGAAGCTTTCTTT
TRBV6-1	TRBD1	few	TRBJ1-1	CASRVQGVSEAFF	TGTGCCAGCAGGGTACAGGGGGTGTCTGAAGCTTTCTTT
TRBV9	TRBD1	-	TRBJ1-2	CASSVGGAWTGENGYTF	TGTGCCAGCAGCGTTGGCGGGGCCTGGACAGGGGAAAATGGCTACACCTTC
TRBV2	-	few	TRBJ2-3	CASTRSTDTQYF	TGTGCCAGCACCCGGAGCACAGATACGCAGTATTTT
TRBV7-9	-	-	TRBJ1-4	CSSSLASGIGEKLFF	TGTTCCAGCAGCTTAGCCTCCGGGATTGGGGAAAAACTGTTTTTT
TRBV15	-	-	TRBJ1-1	CATSRGDKTNTEAFF	TGTGCCACCAGCAGAGGGGACAAGACGAACACTGAAGCTTTCTTT
TRBV7-2	TRBD2	-	TRBJ2-2	CASRAYTSGGAWAGELFF	TGTGCCAGCAGGGCCTACACTAGCGGGGGGGCCTGGGCCGGGGAGCTGTTTTTT
TRBV6-1	TRBD1	-	TRBJ2-7	CASSEADRGAAYEQYF	TGTGCCAGCAGTGAAGCAGACAGGGGGGCCGCCTACGAGCAGTACTTC
TRBV7-2	-	-	TRBJ2-7	CASSLGQGTFSYEQYF	TGTGCCAGCAGCTTAGGGCAGGGAACCTTCTCCTACGAGCAGTACTTC
TRBV18	-	-	TRBJ1-1	CASSPLDWSGIEAFF	TGTGCCAGCTCACCCCTCGACTGGTCGGGGATTGAAGCTTTCTTT
TRBV19	-	-	TRBJ1-4	CASSGTGSFNEKLFF	TGTGCCAGTAGTGGCACGGGGAGTTTTAATGAAAAACTGTTTTTT
TRBV6-1	TRBD2	once	TRBJ2-1	CASSEVLLAGGRVEQFF	TGTGCCAGCAGTGAAGTTTTACTAGCGGGGGGACGAGTGGAGCAGTTCTTC
TRBV2	-	few	TRBJ2-7	CASNLDISYEQYF	TGTGCCAGCAACCTCGACATCTCCTACGAGCAGTACTTC
TRBV7-9	TRBD1	-	TRBJ1-2	CASSPSPGTGELGYGYTF	TGTGCCAGCAGCCCCAGTCCCGGGACAGGGGAGTTGGGCTATGGCTACACCTTC
TRBV10-3	TRBD1	-	TRBJ1-3	CAIGRGQDTIYF	TGTGCCATCGGCAGGGGGCAGGACACCATATATTTT
TRBV19	-	-	TRBJ2-3	CASRDTGHPTDTQYF	TGTGCCAGTAGAGATACGGGACATCCCACAGATACGCAGTATTTT
TRBV7-3	-	many	TRBJ2-7	CASSLVGGGDEQYF	TGTGCCAGCAGCTTAGTAGGAGGGGGGGACGAGCAGTACTTC
TRBV6-1	-	-	TRBJ1-6	CASSEKGGSRNNSPLHF	TGTGCCAGCAGTGAAAAGGGGGGGTCCAGGAATAATTCACCCCTCCACTTT
TRBV5-4	TRBD1	once	TRBJ2-7	CASSLDGTGRYEQYF	TGTGCCAGCAGCTTGGATGGGACAGGGCGGTACGAGCAGTACTTC
TRBV29-1	-	-	TRBJ1-1	CSVGQAGFGTEAFF	TGCAGCGTTGGGCAAGCGGGGTTCGGCACTGAAGCTTTCTTT
TRBV11-2	TRBD2	-	TRBJ2-7	CASSPSSGETYEQYF	TGTGCCAGCAGCCCCTCTAGCGGGGAGACGTACGAGCAGTACTTC
TRBV5-4	TRBD1	-	TRBJ1-1	CASSPDPRQGSGTEAFF	TGTGCCAGCAGCCCGGACCCTCGACAGGGATCGGGGACTGAAGCTTTCTTT
TRBV7-3	TRBD1	-	TRBJ2-1	CASSRTGDNEQFF	TGTGCCAGCAGCCGGACAGGAGACAATGAGCAGTTCTTC
TRBV14	-	-	TRBJ1-2	CASSRDSGAAVRYTF	TGTGCCAGCAGCCGAGATTCAGGGGCTGCGGTCCGCTACACCTTC
TRBV27	-	-	TRBJ2-2	CASSWRSDTGELFF	TGTGCCAGCAGTTGGCGGTCGGACACCGGGGAGCTGTTTTTT
TRBV27	TRBD1	few	TRBJ1-1	CASSRDRDRAFF	TGTGCCAGCAGCCGGGACAGGGATCGGGCTTTCTTT
TRBV18	TRBD1	-	TRBJ2-3	CASSSSLGQGAVGTDTQYF	TGTGCCAGCTCTTCCTCCCTAGGACAGGGGGCAGTTGGCACAGATACGCAGTATTTT